This T cell receptor (beta chain) was sequenced during a study of blood T cell repertoires in COVID-19. Study information: Spain, Italy and the United States supplied samples that represented acute and convalescent COVID-19. PBMCs, B-cell-depleted T cells, or T cells provided the cDNA or gDNA that made up the material.

This CDR3 contains 20 residues. Germline V gives CDR1 ENHRY, CDR2 SYGVKD. The J segment lost 0 bases and the V segment lost 3 bases, leaving 15 bases of the junction unmatched. Repertoires were generated with immunoSEQ multiplex PCR, while TCRdb's copy carries only in-frame clones and drops some. In the table there are around 60,000 clones, about 80% of which are singletons. J is TRBJ2-1 and V is TRBV10-3, with 9 bases matching TRBD1. The clonotype comes from a man in his fifties with COVID-19, enrolled during active disease. Source material: peripheral blood. CDR3 coding DNA: TGTGCCATCAGTGAATCCATCCGGGGACAGGGTCAGGGCTCCTACAATGAGCAGTTCTTC. It specifies CAISESIRGQGQGSYNEQFF.